This T cell receptor beta chain was recorded in a study of blood T cells in healthy people across ages. Regarding the study as a whole: Long-lived and aged donors differed, with more naive CD4+ cells and higher diversity in the long-lived. Estimates of total diversity, which came from one million sequenced T cells, were considered to be underestimates.

Next came a second PCR, run for about 6 to 12 cycles, which used a sample-barcoded 5' primer along with a J-beta primer mix. Every cDNA molecule carried a tag from a template-switch adaptor bearing 12 random nucleotides. Each CDR3 protein is one row after TCRdb ran MiXCR on the 5' RACE reads. The sample includes around 1.5 million distinct CDR3 sequences, about 40% seen only once; the top ten take approximately 7.9%. Remarks on this clonotype: What it binds is not known.

Trimming took 6 bases from V and 12 from J; bases not matched to a gene: 8. This CDR3 is 13 amino acids long. CDR1 and CDR2 from the germline V gene are SNHLY and FYNNEI. This TCR derives from a woman in her late teens or twenties in good health. This sequence joins TRBV2 and TRBJ1-4; 9 nucleotides match TRBD1. The sequenced material came from blood. In nucleotides, the CDR3 is TGTGCCAGCAGGGGACAGGGAACTACCGAACTGTTTTTT. It is translated as CASRGQGTTELFF.